This T cell receptor beta chain is from a study of blood T cell repertoires in COVID-19. This table comes from immunoSEQ multiplex PCR, and its TCRdb copy is limited to in-frame clones, with some not included. The sample consists of approximately 180,000 clones, around four fifths of them appearing once. The CDR3 covers 15 residues. Germline V lookup: CDR1 MNHEY, CDR2 SMNVEV (reference sequence). Deletions cut 5 bases from V and 1 base from J, with 11 bases between. V gene TRBV27 combines with J gene TRBJ2-2; no firm D call. Material: PBMCs or T cells enriched from blood (not recorded which). The source of this sequence is a woman aged 45-60 years who had recovered from COVID-19. The CDR3: CASSMPELNTGELFF. DNA for the CDR3: TGTGCCAGCAGTATGCCAGAATTGAACACCGGGGAGCTGTTTTTT.